This T cell receptor beta chain was profiled in a study of T cells in lung cancer brain metastases. Study-level information: No interval therapy was given to about 90% of the 20 patients.

Germline V gene lookup returns CDR1 MRHNA and CDR2 SNTAGT. The trim removed 6 bases at V and 4 bases at J, leaving 5 bases unmatched. The CDR3 consists of 14 residues. Study-wide results and limits: Most clones were lesion-specific, with limited overlap between paired lesions (Morisita less than 0.25). Brain metastases had fewer unique productive clones than primaries (median roughly 1,400 versus 4,700).

Only in-frame clones appear in the TCRdb table, and some are missing; sequencing was by immunoSEQ multiplex PCR. The sample holds approximately 5,300 clones, approximately 90% seen once. As concerns this clone: Its antigen is unknown.

The TCR comes from a woman aged 45-65 years with non-small cell lung cancer. The sequencing input was tumor tissue from the primary lung tumor. V is TRBV6-4 and J is TRBJ2-2; 7 bases agree with TRBD1. CDR3 DNA: TGTGCCAGCAGGAGACAGGGCGGCACCGGGGAGCTGTTTTTT. This sequence encodes CASRRQGGTGELFF.